This T cell receptor beta chain was captured in a study of graft-versus-host responses after intestinal transplantation (TCRdb year 2021). Study-wide context: Multivisceral, liver-intestinal, or isolated intestinal transplants were received by the recipients. Anti-thymocyte globulin induction was given to all recipients, followed by maintenance tacrolimus and steroids for two to four years. After intestinal transplantation, graft-versus-host and host-versus-graft alloreactive T cell clones in the graft, circulation and bone marrow were tracked using bulk TCR-beta CDR3 sequencing. Alloreactive clones were identified by sequencing pre-transplant mixed lymphocyte reaction products and comparing them with unstimulated pre-transplant donor and recipient T cells. Of the 20 to 30 intestinal transplant recipients enrolled in the cohort, one of whom was a retransplant, 3 patients without pretransplant specimens were excluded. Donor T cell macrochimerism was defined as a peak of at least 4% donor T cells among recipient peripheral blood mononuclear cells. Rather than being sequenced by the commercial service, samples from a few later patients were sequenced in-house on an Illumina MiSeq and processed with MiXCR. General conclusions and limits of the study: Conclusions were limited by the relatively low number and heterogeneity of intestinal transplant patients. GvH clones were detected in recipient bone marrow, and some appeared earlier in ileal mucosa or blood, consistent with an intestinal mucosal origin. Early after transplant, declines in HvG clones were associated with peak levels of circulating GvH clones. Patients with donor T cell macrochimerism had high GvH to HvG T cell clonal ratios in their allografts.

The time point tag for this specimen amounts to: cells obtained before transplantation from donor or recipient. CD3+CD4+ and CD3+CD8+ populations were FACS-sorted from unstimulated pre-transplant donor and recipient cells taken from spleen or lymph nodes. Libraries were built with the immunoSEQ multiplex PCR assay. For most patients, genomic DNA was isolated with the Qiagen DNeasy Blood and Tissue Kit and sent frozen to Adaptive Biotechnologies for TCR sequencing. For most patients, genomic DNA was subjected to high-throughput TCR-beta CDR3 sequencing by Adaptive Biotechnologies. Concerning the study's data processing: Adaptive's ImmunoSEQ software was the source of the TCR sequencing data for roughly 19 patients, while three other patients were processed with MiXCR and VDJtools. CD4 versus CD8 sorting errors were corrected by removing sequences found in both subsets at a frequency ratio below 5:1. Because the origin of CDR3 nucleotide sequences shared between donor and recipient could not be assigned, those sequences were removed. At least 2-fold expansion over unstimulated cells and a minimum CFSE-low frequency of 0.002% (template counts) or 0.001% (read counts) were required for clones to be classified as alloreactive. Clones were considered mappable if detected in sequenced pre-transplant spleen, lymph node, or MLR CFSE-low populations of the donor or recipient. The cumulative frequency of alloreactive clones was calculated as a percentage of all sequences, weighted by copy number. As stored in TCRdb, this immuneACCESS dataset retains in-frame rearrangements with V and J assigned. A fraction of the clones does not appear; measured against another copy, unresolved V genes explain less than half of the discrepancy, and the remainder lacks a known reason. V and J calls and clone size are copied from that table; D and trimming were computed from the DNA. Present in this sample are roughly 77,000 clones, around 92% of which were seen just once. The top ten clones comprise around 2.6% of the sample.

The CDR3 starts with the cysteine, ends with the phenylalanine, and has 14 residues. Only the CDR3 DNA is retained, 42 bases long and in frame from the first base. V loses 2 bases, J loses 6 bases, and the germline ends lie 13 bases apart. CDR1 and CDR2, looked up from the germline V gene, are SNHLY and FYNNEI. Points on this clone: Its antigen remains unidentified. The sample holds no much larger clone one base away, and base qualities are not on file.

This sample comprised unstimulated CD8+ T cells sorted from spleen or lymph node cells, obtained before intestinal transplant. The sequence was obtained from a human donor who received an intestinal transplant. The chain is encoded by TRBV2 joined to TRBJ1-1; TRBD1 is perhaps the D gene, given 5 matching bases. In nucleotides, the sequence is TGTGCCAGCAGTGAAACGTGGGGGGACCCTGAAGCTTTCTTT. Translation gives CASSETWGDPEAFF.